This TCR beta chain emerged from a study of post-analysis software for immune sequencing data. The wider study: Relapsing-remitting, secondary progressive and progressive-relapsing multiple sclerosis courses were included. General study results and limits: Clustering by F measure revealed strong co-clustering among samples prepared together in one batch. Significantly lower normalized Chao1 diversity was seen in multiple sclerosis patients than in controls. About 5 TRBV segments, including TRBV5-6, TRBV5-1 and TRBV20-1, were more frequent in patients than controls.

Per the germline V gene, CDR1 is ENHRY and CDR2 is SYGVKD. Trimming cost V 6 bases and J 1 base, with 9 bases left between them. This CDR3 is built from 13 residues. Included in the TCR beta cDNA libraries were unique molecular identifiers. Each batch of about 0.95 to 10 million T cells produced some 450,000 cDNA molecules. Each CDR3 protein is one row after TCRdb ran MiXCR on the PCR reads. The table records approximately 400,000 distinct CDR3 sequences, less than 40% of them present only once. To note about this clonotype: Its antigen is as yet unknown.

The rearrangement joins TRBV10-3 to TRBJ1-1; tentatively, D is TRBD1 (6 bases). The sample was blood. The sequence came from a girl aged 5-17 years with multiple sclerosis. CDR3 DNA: TGTGCCATCAGACAGGGCGCGAACACTGAAGCTTTCTTT. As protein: CAIRQGANTEAFF.